Listed below are T cell receptor beta chains from one sample, sequenced in a study of early T cells in non-severe SARS-CoV-2 infection. One entry per CDR3 protein results from TCRdb running MiXCR on the 5' RACE reads. The table lists some 29,000 distinct CDR3 sequences, about 6% of them singletons. The sample consisted of whole blood. Receptors originate from an adult who was a healthcare worker with PCR-confirmed SARS-CoV-2 infection or an uninfected control (not recorded which). Each CDR3 is given with its conserved first and last residue.

cdr3_aa: CASSQLPEGGTYNEQFF; v_call: TRBV5-6
cdr3_aa: CSARLAGGLNTQYF; v_call: TRBV20-1
cdr3_aa: CASSHSFGDRGNSPLHF; v_call: TRBV4-3
cdr3_aa: CATSTGRGANVLTF; v_call: TRBV24-1
cdr3_aa: CASSLETVAEAFF; v_call: TRBV7-2
cdr3_aa: CASSEDPVPAFF; v_call: TRBV6-1
cdr3_aa: CSAILLNEAFF; v_call: TRBV20-1
cdr3_aa: CASSRGVEAFF; v_call: TRBV12-3/TRBV12-4
cdr3_aa: CASSLVRTSGHTQYF; v_call: TRBV7-9
cdr3_aa: CASSLLAYGDTQYF; v_call: TRBV12-3/TRBV12-4
cdr3_aa: CASSSSGGAWDTQYF; v_call: TRBV7-2
cdr3_aa: CASSFQRTELNYGYTF; v_call: TRBV7-7
cdr3_aa: CASGFLETFF; v_call: TRBV19
cdr3_aa: CASSLVFSQGLTYEQYF; v_call: TRBV11-2
cdr3_aa: CASTASVAGTDTQYF; v_call: TRBV7-9
cdr3_aa: CASSFSRSGELFF; v_call: TRBV7-9
cdr3_aa: CASASGGAREQYF; v_call: TRBV28
cdr3_aa: CSARPYTTANTEAFF; v_call: TRBV20-1
cdr3_aa: CASGQGGGELFF; v_call: TRBV14
cdr3_aa: CASSYSRDPVQYF; v_call: TRBV6-2/TRBV6-3
cdr3_aa: CASSSHGHLGEQYF; v_call: TRBV12-3/TRBV12-4
cdr3_aa: CASSLAGMSSYEQYF; v_call: TRBV13
cdr3_aa: CASSQDLVRSSDGYTF; v_call: TRBV4-2
cdr3_aa: CASSIGLARDTQYF; v_call: TRBV7-9
cdr3_aa: CASSLVAGGYNQETQYF; v_call: TRBV5-6
cdr3_aa: CSVAERRQETQYF; v_call: TRBV29-1
cdr3_aa: CATSRDSGSYNEQFF; v_call: TRBV15
cdr3_aa: CASSLQSGHTGNTIYF; v_call: TRBV5-1
cdr3_aa: CASSRVRGTSYNEQFF; v_call: TRBV14
cdr3_aa: CSARLPQAQPQHF; v_call: TRBV20-1
cdr3_aa: CSAATGQGRDGYTF; v_call: TRBV20-1
cdr3_aa: CASSLIRNSYEQYF; v_call: TRBV28